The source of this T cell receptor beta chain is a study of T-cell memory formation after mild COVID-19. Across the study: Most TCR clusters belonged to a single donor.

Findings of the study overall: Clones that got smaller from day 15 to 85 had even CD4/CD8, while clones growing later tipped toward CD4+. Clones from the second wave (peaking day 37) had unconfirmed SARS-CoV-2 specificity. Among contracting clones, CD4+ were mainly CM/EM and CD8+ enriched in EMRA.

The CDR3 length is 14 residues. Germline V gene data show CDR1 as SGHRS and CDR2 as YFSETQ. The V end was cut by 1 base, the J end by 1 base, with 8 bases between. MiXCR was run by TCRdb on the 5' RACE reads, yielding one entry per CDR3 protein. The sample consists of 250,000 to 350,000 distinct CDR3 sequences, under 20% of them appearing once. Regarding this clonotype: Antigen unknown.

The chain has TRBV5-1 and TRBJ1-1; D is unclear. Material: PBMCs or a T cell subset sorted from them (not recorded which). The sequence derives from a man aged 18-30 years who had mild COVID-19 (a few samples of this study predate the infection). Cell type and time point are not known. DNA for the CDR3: TGCGCCAGCAGCTTGTGGGAGAGGAACACTGAAGCTTTCTTT. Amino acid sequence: CASSLWERNTEAFF.